This T cell receptor (beta chain) was sequenced in a study of T cell repertoires in cytomegalovirus infection. One entry per CDR3 protein, called by TCRdb with MiXCR from the reads. This sample carries some 940,000 distinct CDR3 sequences, about 33% of them seen once, and the ten largest clones take around an eighth. Germline values: CDR1 SGHAT, CDR2 FQDESV (reference sequence). The CDR3 runs 12 residues. Of note for this clonotype: Its antigen remains unknown. The junction does not match germline at one end; this may be a read error.

This specimen consisted of cultured CD8+ T cells from PBMCs, obtained from culture after CMV antigen stimulation. This rearrangement joins TRBV11-1 to TRBJ2-7, with a possible D match to TRBD1 (5 bases). The source is a human donor in good health (CMV status not recorded). Some clones in this sample may be carry-over from other donors' samples. The DNA of the CDR3 is TGTGTCAGCAGCTCGACAGCCTACGAGCAGTACTTC. This gives the protein CVSSSTAYEQYF. The entire variable domain, with the rest obtained from reference TRBV11-1 and TRBJ2-7, is as follows: EAEVAQSPRYKITEKSQAVAFWCDPISGHATLYWYRQILGQGPELLVQFQDESVVDDSQLPKDRFSAERLKGVDSTLKIQPAELGDSAMYLCVSSSTAYEQYFGPGTRLTVT.